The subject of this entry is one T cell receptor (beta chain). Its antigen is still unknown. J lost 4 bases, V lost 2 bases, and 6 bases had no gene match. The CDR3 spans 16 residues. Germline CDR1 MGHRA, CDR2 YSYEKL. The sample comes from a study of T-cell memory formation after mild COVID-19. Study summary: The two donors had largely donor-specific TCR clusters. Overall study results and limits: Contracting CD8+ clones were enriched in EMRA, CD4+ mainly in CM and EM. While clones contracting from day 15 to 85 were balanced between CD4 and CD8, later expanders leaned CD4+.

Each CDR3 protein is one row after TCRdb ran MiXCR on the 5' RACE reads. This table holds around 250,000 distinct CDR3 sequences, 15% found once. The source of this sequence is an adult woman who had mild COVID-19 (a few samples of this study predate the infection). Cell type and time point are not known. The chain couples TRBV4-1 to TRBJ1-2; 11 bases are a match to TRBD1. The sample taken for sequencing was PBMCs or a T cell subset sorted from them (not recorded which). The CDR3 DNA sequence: TGCGCCAGCAGCCAACGGACAGGGGGCTTGGGCTATGGCTACACCTTC. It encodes CASSQRTGGLGYGYTF.